The 15 T cell receptor beta chains listed next were all sequenced from one sample in a study of blood T cell repertoires in COVID-19. Repertoires were generated with immunoSEQ multiplex PCR, while TCRdb's copy carries only in-frame clones and drops some. The table lists 150,000 to 200,000 clones, 80% to 90% of them singletons. Sequencing was done on a sample of PBMCs or T cells enriched from blood (not recorded which). Source of these receptors: a man aged 45-65 years who had recovered from COVID-19.

The chain links TRBV7-9 to TRBJ2-5; maybe TRBD2 (6 bases). V was pared by 2 bases and J by 13 bases, with 14 bases between. The CDR3 loop spans 12 amino acids. Germline loops: CDR1 SEHNR, CDR2 FQNEAQ (reference sequence). This CDR3 is CASSLSPGLAYF. As DNA, the CDR3 is TGTGCCAGCAGCTTATCTCCGGGACTCGCGTACTTC.

This clone was counted once. This chain links TRBV15 with TRBJ1-4; 9 bases match TRBD1. The CDR3 length is 15 residues. The J segment lost 8 bases and the V segment lost 0 bases, leaving 4 bases of the junction unmatched. Germline CDR1 reads LNHNV; CDR2 reads YYDKDF (reference sequence). The CDR3 DNA is TGTGCCACCAGCAGAGAGGGGACAGGGTGGGAAAAACTGTTTTTT. It is translated as CATSREGTGWEKLFF.

This sequence joins TRBV6-5 and TRBJ1-2; 9 bases line up with TRBD1. Looked up from germline, CDR1 is MNHEY and CDR2 is SVGAGI. Germline trimming cut 5 bases from V and 7 bases from J; bases unmatched to any gene: 11. The CDR3 consists of 15 residues. Here the CDR3 reads CASSRQGVSVVGYTF. In DNA form, the CDR3 reads TGTGCCAGCAGTCGACAGGGGGTATCTGTTGTTGGCTACACCTTC.

The J gene is TRBJ2-1, the V gene TRBV18; D is perhaps TRBD2 (6 bases). This CDR3 is 13 amino acids long. Trimming removed 3 bases from V and 6 bases from J, with 9 bases in between. CDR1 is KGHSH and CDR2 is LQKENI in the germline V gene. In DNA form, the CDR3 reads TGTGCCAGCTCACCGGGGGGTGTCAATGAGCAGTTCTTC. This codes for CASSPGGVNEQFF.

In this sample, this clone turned up a few times. The chain joins TRBV3-1 (or the pseudogene TRBV3-2) to TRBJ1-2; 7 nucleotides agree with TRBD1. Germline CDR1 reads LGHDT; CDR2 reads YNNKEL (reference sequence). The CDR3 loop spans 15 amino acids. The junction had 13 bases not matched to a gene; V was cut back by 5 bases and J by 7 bases. CDR3 residues: CASSEPTGNSGGYTF. The CDR3 DNA reads as TGTGCCAGCAGCGAGCCGACAGGGAACTCAGGTGGCTACACCTTC.

The genes are TRBV4-1 and TRBJ2-7; TRBD1 is a possible D gene (7 bases). Trimming left V 0 bases short and J 6 bases short, with 15 bases between. The CDR3 extends over 15 amino acids. Germline-derived CDR1 and CDR2 are MGHRA and YSYEKL. CDR3 region: CASSQDQGGLAEQYF. CDR3 coding DNA: TGCGCCAGCAGCCAAGATCAGGGGGGCCTTGCCGAGCAGTACTTC.

The chain joins TRBV19 to TRBJ1-2; weak D call: TRBD1 (6 bases). From germline, CDR1 is LNHDA and CDR2 SQIVND (reference sequence). The CDR3 contains 17 residues. The CDR3 protein is CAAPTGGRRKWNYGYTF. As DNA, the CDR3 is TGTGCGGCTCCCACGGGGGGGCGTAGGAAATGGAACTATGGCTACACCTTC.

The chain combines TRBV5-1 with TRBJ2-1; D perhaps matches TRBD2 (7 bases). Germline CDR1 is SGHRS and CDR2 is YFSETQ. Trimming removed 8 bases at V and 10 bases at J, with 25 bases between. This CDR3 is 15 amino acids long. The CDR3 bases are TGCGCCAGTAGTTACCTGGCGGGGGCTATACGGGAGCAGTTCTTC. The encoded protein is CASSYLAGAIREQFF.

In its sample, this clone was seen once. The V call is TRBV27, the J call TRBJ2-6; maybe TRBD1 (5 bases). The germline V gene has CDR1 MNHEY and CDR2 SMNVEV (reference sequence). Trimming pared 3 bases from V and 0 bases from J, leaving 6 bases between. This CDR3 contains 15 residues. The CDR3 DNA sequence: TGTGCCAGCAGTTTCAGGGACTCTGGGGCCAACGTCCTGACTTTC. It codes for CASSFRDSGANVLTF.

This rearrangement joins TRBV19 to TRBJ1-4, with 8 bases lining up with TRBD1. Germline CDR1 is LNHDA and CDR2 is SQIVND (reference sequence). V gave up 0 bases and J gave up 5 bases; unmatched junction bases: 5. The CDR3 runs 16 residues. The CDR3 spells CASSIDRQGNNEKLFF. CDR3 coding DNA: TGTGCCAGTAGTATAGACCGACAGGGGAACAATGAAAAACTGTTTTTT.

The chain employs TRBV5-1 and TRBJ2-7, with D perhaps TRBD2 (5 bases). Trimming cost V 0 bases and J 2 bases, with 9 bases left between them. CDR1 SGHRS and CDR2 YFSETQ come from the germline V gene. The CDR3 is 14 residues long. The CDR3 sequence: CASSLVRGTYEQYF. In DNA, the CDR3 is TGCGCCAGCAGCTTGGTTCGAGGGACCTACGAGCAGTACTTC.

The V gene is TRBV19, the J gene TRBJ1-6; D is unclear. The CDR3 has 15 residues. The V end lost 2 bases, the J end lost 8 bases, and 13 bases lay between the germline ends. CDR1 and CDR2 (germline): LNHDA, SQIVND (reference sequence). DNA of the CDR3: TGTGCCAGTAGTATACGCGGCCGGATATATTCACCCCTCCACTTT. It codes for CASSIRGRIYSPLHF.

The chain is built from TRBV5-5 and TRBJ2-2, with unresolved D. V lost 2 bases to trimming and J lost 6 bases, with 11 bases between them. CDR3 length: 14 residues. In germline, CDR1 is SGHKS, CDR2 YYEKEE (reference sequence). CDR3 bases: TGTGCCAGCAGCTTCCGCCCCTCAGCCGGGGAGCTGTTTTTT. Its protein product is CASSFRPSAGELFF.

This clone has a handful of counts. The chain employs TRBV5-6 and TRBJ1-1, with 7 bases identical to TRBD1. With V trimmed by 4 bases and J by 7 bases, 7 bases remained unmatched. Germline CDR1 is SGHDT and CDR2 is YYEEEE. The CDR3 runs to 13 residues. Here the CDR3 DNA reads TGTGCCAGCAGCGACGGACAGGCCCTTGAAGCTTTCTTT. Translating gives CASSDGQALEAFF.

This chain links TRBV5-1 with TRBJ2-5, with TRBD2 matching over 10 bases. Trimming at V came to 5 bases and at J to 3 bases, leaving 7 bases not matched to a gene. Germline V CDR1 and CDR2: SGHRS, YFSETQ. The CDR3 has 15 amino acids. The CDR3 DNA sequence: TGCGCCAGCAGGCTAGCGGGGGCGGCTAAAGAGACCCAGTACTTC. Its translation is CASRLAGAAKETQYF.